This record covers a single T cell receptor (beta chain). This sample stems from a study of control samples from healthy donors and cancer patients. TCRdb's copy holds only in-frame clones and misses some; the assay was immunoSEQ multiplex PCR. The sample includes 260,000 or so clones, approximately 80% of them seen just once. The CDR3 covers 15 residues. V gave up 6 bases and J gave up 6 bases; unmatched junction bases: 13. Germline assignment: CDR1 MDHEN and CDR2 SYDVKM. V gene TRBV28 combines with J gene TRBJ1-2; 7 bases align to TRBD1. The clonotype was recovered from a woman aged 55-70 years with lung cancer. The sample comprised PBMCs. CDR3 sequence: CASSRQGFYPDGYTF. The DNA of the CDR3 is TGTGCCAGCAGCAGACAGGGCTTTTACCCTGATGGCTACACCTTC.